The clone carrying this T cell receptor (beta chain) was detected once. The data belong to a study of blood T cell repertoires in COVID-19. Assay: immunoSEQ multiplex PCR; the TCRdb copy retains only in-frame clones and omits some. The repertoire consists of roughly 130,000 clones, with under 95% occurring once and the leading ten covering about 4%. V dropped 8 bases and J dropped 2 bases, with 12 bases sitting between them. The length of the CDR3 is 13 residues. The clonotype originates from a man in his fifties with active COVID-19. J is TRBJ1-2 and V is TRBV12-3 or TRBV12-4; D is unclear. The specimen sequenced was peripheral blood. This CDR3 is CASGQGRNYGYTF. The CDR3 region has the DNA TGTGCCAGCGGCCAAGGGAGAAACTATGGCTACACCTTC.